This T cell receptor beta chain was captured in a study of T cells in Graves' hyperthyroidism and ophthalmopathy. The study, taken as a whole, reports: In blood, most of the thyroid clonotypes expanded above 0.001 were also present.

The investigators amplified TCR beta CDR3 regions from RNA transcripts. The HTBI set primed first-round TCR CDR3 RT-PCR. TCRdb re-called the multiplex PCR reads with MiXCR, one entry per CDR3 protein. The sample yields around 700,000 distinct CDR3 sequences, over 15% seen once. This clonotype was counted many times. Its antigen is unknown. Blood from later-ophthalmopathy patients was taken at first hyperthyroidism diagnosis. The TCR comes from a woman between 45 and 60 years old with Graves' hyperthyroidism that later progressed to Graves' ophthalmopathy. The sample consisted of blood.

The CDR3 spells CASSRTVDHEQFF. CDR3 sequence (DNA): TGCGCCAGCAGCAGGACAGTCGACCATGAGCAGTTCTTC. The chain is built from TRBV5-1 and TRBJ2-1, with D possibly being TRBD1 (6 bases). Trimming removed 4 bases from V and 8 bases from J, with 13 bases in between. The CDR3 has 13 residues. Germline values: CDR1 SGHRS, CDR2 YFSETQ.